This TCR beta chain was sequenced during a study of T cell changes during pregnancy in multiple sclerosis. This CDR3 contains 14 residues. V shed 2 bases and J 4 bases; nucleotides not matched to a gene: 1. Germline V lookup: CDR1 SGHVS, CDR2 FNYEAQ. TCRdb keeps only in-frame clones here, not all; method: immunoSEQ multiplex PCR. This table has approximately 50,000 clones, around 94% appearing once. The clonotype comes from a female donor with multiple sclerosis, enrolled in a pregnancy study. This chain connects TRBV7-6 to TRBJ2-2, with TRBD1 matching over 7 bases. Material: CD4+ T cells from peripheral blood mononuclear cells, obtained in the third trimester of pregnancy. This CDR3 reads CASSLNRGTGELFF. The CDR3 nucleotides are TGTGCCAGCAGCTTAAACAGGGGCACCGGGGAGCTGTTTTTT. Filled out from reference TRBV7-6 and TRBJ2-2, the complete variable domain reads GAGVSQSPRYKVTKRGQDVALRCDPISGHVSLYWYRQALGQGPEFLTYFNYEAQQDKSGLPNDRFSAERPEGSISTLTIQRTEQRDSAMYRCASSLNRGTGELFFGEGSRLTVL.